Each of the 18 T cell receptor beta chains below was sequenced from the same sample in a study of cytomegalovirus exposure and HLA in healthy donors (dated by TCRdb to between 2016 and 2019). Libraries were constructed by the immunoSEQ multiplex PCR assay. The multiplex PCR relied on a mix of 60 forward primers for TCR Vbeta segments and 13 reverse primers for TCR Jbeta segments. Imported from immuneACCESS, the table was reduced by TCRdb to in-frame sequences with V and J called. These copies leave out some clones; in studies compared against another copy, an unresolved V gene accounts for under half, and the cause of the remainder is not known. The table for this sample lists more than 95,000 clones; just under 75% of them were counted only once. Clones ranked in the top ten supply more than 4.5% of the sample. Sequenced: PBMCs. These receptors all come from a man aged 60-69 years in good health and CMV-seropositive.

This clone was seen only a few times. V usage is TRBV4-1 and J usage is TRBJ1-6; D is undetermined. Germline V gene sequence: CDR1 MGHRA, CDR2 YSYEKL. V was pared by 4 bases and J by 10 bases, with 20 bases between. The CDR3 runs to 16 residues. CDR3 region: CASSPSHVRGPSPLHF. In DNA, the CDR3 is TGCGCCAGCAGCCCTTCCCATGTTCGTGGGCCCTCACCCCTCCACTTT.

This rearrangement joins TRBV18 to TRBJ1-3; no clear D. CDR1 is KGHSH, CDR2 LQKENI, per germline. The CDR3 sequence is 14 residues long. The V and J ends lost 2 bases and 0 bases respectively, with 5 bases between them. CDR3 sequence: CASSPNSSGNTIYF. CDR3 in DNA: TGTGCCAGCTCACCAAACAGCTCTGGAAACACCATATATTTT.

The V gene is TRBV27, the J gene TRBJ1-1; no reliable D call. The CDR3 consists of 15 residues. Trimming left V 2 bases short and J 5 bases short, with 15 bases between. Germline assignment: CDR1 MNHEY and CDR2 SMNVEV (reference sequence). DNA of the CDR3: TGTGCCAGCAGTTTAGCAGGCCCGGGAACGACTGAAGCTTTCTTT. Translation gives CASSLAGPGTTEAFF.

CDR3: CASNIGQGSGNTIYF. The CDR3, as DNA: TGTGCCAGCAATATTGGACAGGGCTCTGGAAACACCATATATTTT. The J gene is TRBJ1-3, the V gene TRBV28, with 8 bases lining up with TRBD1. Germline values: CDR1 MDHEN, CDR2 SYDVKM. Trimming at V came to 7 bases and at J to 0 bases, leaving 5 bases not matched to a gene. The CDR3 contains 15 residues.

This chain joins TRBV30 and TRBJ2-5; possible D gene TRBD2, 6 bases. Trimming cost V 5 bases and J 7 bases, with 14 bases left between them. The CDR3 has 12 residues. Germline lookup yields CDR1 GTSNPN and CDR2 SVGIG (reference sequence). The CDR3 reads CAWSGVVGTQYF. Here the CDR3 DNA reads TGTGCCTGGTCGGGGGTAGTGGGGACCCAGTACTTC.

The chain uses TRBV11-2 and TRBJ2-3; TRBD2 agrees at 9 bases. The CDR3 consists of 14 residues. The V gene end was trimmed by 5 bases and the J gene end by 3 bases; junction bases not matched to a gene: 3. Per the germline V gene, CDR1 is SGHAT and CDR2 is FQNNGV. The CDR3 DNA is TGTGCCAGCAGCCCGGGACTAGCAACAGATACGCAGTATTTT. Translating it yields CASSPGLATDTQYF.

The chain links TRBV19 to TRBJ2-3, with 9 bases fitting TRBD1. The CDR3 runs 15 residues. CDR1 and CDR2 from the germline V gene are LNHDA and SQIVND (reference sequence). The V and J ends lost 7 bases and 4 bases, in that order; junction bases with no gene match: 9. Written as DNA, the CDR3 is TGTGCCAGTAACGACAGGGGGGTGGGTCCAGATACGCAGTATTTT. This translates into CASNDRGVGPDTQYF. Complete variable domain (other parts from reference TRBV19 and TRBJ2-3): DGGITQSPKYLFRKEGQNVTLSCEQNLNHDAMYWYRQDPGQGLRLIYYSQIVNDFQKGDIAEGYSVSREKKESFPLTVTSAQKNPTAFYLCASNDRGVGPDTQYFGPGTRLTVL.

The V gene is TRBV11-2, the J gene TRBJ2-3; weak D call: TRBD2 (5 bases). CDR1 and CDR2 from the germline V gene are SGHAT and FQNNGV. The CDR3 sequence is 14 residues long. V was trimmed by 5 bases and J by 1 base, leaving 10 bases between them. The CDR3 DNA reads TGTGCCAGCAGCACGGGGTCCCGCACAGATACGCAGTATTTT. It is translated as CASSTGSRTDTQYF.

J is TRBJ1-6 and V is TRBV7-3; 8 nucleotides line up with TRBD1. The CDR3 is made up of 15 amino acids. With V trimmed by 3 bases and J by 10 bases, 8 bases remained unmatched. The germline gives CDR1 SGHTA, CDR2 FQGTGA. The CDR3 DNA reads TGTGCCAGCAGCTTCCAGGGGGCTATAGGATCACCCCTCCACTTT. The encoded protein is CASSFQGAIGSPLHF.

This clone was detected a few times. CDR3 in amino acids: CASSQRPGQETQYF. CDR3 DNA sequence: TGTGCCAGCAGTCAAAGGCCGGGTCAGGAGACCCAGTACTTC. The genes are TRBV2 and TRBJ2-5; D not certain. The CDR3 consists of 14 residues. The V gene lost 5 bases and the J gene lost 5 bases, with 15 bases spanning the gap. Germline V gene data show CDR1 as SNHLY and CDR2 as FYNNEI. Full variable domain (missing parts from reference TRBV2 and TRBJ2-5): EPEVTQTPSHQVTQMGQEVILRCVPISNHLYFYWYRQILGQKVEFLVSFYNNEISEKSEIFDDQFSVERPDGSNFTLKIRSTKLEDSAMYFCASSQRPGQETQYFGPGTRLLVL.

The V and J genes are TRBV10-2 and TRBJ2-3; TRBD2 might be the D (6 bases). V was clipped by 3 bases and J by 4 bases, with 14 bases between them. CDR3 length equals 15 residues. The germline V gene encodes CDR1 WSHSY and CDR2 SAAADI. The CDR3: CASSDWGLRADTQYF. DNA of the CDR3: TGCGCCAGCAGTGATTGGGGACTTCGGGCAGATACGCAGTATTTT.

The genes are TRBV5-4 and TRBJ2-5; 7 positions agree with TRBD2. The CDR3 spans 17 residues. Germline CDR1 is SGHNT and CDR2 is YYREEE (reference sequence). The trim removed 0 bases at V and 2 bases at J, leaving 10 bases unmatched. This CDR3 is CASSLGPGRGGQETQYF. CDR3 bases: TGTGCCAGCAGCTTGGGCCCGGGGCGCGGGGGACAAGAGACCCAGTACTTC.

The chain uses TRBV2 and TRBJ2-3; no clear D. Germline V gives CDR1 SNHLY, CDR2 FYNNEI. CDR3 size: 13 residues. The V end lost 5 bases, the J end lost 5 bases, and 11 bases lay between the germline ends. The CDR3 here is CASSTVPGDTQYF. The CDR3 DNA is TGTGCCAGCAGTACGGTCCCGGGAGATACGCAGTATTTT. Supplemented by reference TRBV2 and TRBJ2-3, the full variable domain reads EPEVTQTPSHQVTQMGQEVILRCVPISNHLYFYWYRQILGQKVEFLVSFYNNEISEKSEIFDDQFSVERPDGSNFTLKIRSTKLEDSAMYFCASSTVPGDTQYFGPGTRLTVL.

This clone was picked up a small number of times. CDR3 protein: CASTRTGGGTDTQYF. The CDR3 DNA sequence: TGTGCCAGCACCCGTACAGGGGGAGGGACAGATACGCAGTATTTT. J is TRBJ2-3 and V is TRBV7-6, with D perhaps TRBD1 (8 bases). Trimming removed 7 bases from V and 3 bases from J, with 17 bases in between. The CDR3 contains 15 residues. Germline CDR1 SGHVS, CDR2 FNYEAQ.

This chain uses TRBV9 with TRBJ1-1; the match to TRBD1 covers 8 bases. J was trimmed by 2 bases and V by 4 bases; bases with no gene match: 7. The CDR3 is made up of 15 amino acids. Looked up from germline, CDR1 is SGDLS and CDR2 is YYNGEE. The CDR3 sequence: CASSPRQGTNTEAFF. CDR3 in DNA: TGTGCCAGCAGCCCCCGACAGGGGACTAACACTGAAGCTTTCTTT.

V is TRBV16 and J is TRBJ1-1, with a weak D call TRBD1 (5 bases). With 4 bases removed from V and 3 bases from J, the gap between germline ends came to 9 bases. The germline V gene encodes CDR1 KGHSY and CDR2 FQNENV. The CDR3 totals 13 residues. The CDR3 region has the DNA TGTGCCAGCAGCCCCCCGGGGGACACTGAAGCTTTCTTT. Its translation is CASSPPGDTEAFF.

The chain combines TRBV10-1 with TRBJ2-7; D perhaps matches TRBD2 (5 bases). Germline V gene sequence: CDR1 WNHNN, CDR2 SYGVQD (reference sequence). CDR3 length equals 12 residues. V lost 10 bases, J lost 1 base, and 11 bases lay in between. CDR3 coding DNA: TGCGCCATCACTAGTTGGTCCTACGAGCAGTACTTC. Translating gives CAITSWSYEQYF.

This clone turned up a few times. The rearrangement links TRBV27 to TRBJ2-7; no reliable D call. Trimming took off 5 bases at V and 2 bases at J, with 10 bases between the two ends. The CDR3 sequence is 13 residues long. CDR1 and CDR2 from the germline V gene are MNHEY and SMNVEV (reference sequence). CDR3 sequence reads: CASSPRPTYEQYF. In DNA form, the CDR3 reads TGTGCCAGCAGTCCGCGGCCAACCTACGAGCAGTACTTC.